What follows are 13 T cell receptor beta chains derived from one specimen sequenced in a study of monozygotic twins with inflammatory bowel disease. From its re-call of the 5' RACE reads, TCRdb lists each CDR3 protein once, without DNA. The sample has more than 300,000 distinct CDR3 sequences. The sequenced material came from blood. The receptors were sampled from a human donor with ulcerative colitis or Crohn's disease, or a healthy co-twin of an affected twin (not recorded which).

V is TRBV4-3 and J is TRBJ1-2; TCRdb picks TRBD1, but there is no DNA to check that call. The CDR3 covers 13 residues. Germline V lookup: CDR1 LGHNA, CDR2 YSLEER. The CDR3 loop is CASSQGTEPGYTF.

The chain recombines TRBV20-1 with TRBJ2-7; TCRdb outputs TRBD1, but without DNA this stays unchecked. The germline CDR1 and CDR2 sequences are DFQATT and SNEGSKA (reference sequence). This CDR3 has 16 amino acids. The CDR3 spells CSASPGGQGGKYEQYF.

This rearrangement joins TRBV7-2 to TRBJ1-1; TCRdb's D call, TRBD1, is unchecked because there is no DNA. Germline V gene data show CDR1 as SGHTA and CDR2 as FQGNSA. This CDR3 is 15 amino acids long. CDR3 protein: CASSLGGQGVTEAFF.

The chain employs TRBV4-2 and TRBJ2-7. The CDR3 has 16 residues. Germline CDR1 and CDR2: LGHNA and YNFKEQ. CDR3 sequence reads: CASSQDLGLSTYQQYF.

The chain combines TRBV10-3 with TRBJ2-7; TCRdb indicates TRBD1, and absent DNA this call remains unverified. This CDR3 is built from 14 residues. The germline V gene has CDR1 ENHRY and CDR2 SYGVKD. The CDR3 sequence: CAISETQGYHEQYF.

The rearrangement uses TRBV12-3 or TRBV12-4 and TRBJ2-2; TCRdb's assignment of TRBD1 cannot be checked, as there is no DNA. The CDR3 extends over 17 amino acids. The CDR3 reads CASSQGQDVPNTGELFF.

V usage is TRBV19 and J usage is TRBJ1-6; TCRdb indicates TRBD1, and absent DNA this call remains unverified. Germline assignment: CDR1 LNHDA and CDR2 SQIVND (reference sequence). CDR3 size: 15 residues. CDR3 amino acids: CASSIEGPTNSPLHF.

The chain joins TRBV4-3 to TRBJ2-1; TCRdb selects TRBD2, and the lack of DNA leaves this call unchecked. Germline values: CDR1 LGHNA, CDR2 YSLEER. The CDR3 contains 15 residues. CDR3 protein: CASSRTSGTYNEQFF.

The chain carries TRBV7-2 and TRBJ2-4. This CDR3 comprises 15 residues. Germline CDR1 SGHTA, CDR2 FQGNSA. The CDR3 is CASSFKIGAKNIQYF.

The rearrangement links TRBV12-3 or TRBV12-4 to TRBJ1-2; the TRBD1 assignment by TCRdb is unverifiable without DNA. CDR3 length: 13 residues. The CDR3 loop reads CAGQALHAGGYTF.

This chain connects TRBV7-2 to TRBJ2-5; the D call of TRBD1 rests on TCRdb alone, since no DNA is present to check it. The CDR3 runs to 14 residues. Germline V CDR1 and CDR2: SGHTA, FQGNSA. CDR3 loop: CASSLDRGHETQYF.

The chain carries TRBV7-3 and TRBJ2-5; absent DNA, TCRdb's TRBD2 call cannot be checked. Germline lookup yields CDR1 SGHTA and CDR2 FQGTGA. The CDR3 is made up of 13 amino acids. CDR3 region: CASSPTGTTAQYF. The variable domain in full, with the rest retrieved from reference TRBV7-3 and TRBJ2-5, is GAGVSQTPSNKVTEKGKYVELRCDPISGHTALYWYRQSLGQGPEFLIYFQGTGAADDSGLPNDRFFAVRPEGSVSTLKIQRTERGDSAVYLCASSPTGTTAQYFGPGTRLLVL.

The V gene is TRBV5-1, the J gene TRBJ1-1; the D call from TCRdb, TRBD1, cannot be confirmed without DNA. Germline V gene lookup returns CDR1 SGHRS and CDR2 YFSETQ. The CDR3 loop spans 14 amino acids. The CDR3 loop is CASSLVTANTEAFF. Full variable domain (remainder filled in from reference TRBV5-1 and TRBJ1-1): KAGVTQTPRYLIKTRGQQVTLSCSPISGHRSVSWYQQTPGQGLQFLFEYFSETQRNKGNFPGRFSGRQFSNSRSEMNVSTLELGDSALYLCASSLVTANTEAFFGQGTRLTVV.